This T cell receptor beta chain appears in the sequencing data of a study of cytomegalovirus exposure and HLA in healthy donors. Findings and caveats of the study: The likely explanation for a cluster of highly shared sequence variants was sequencing artifact.

Both 60 Vbeta primers and 13 Jbeta primers went into the PCR. TCRdb's table, derived via immunoSEQ multiplex PCR, lists solely in-frame clones and lacks some. The table has over 150,000 clones, over 70% seen once. A word on this clone: Its target is not known.

The clonotype originates from a male donor in good health and CMV-seronegative. Material: PBMCs.

The CDR3 spells CASSLVGGGTFGNTIYF. As DNA, the CDR3 is TGTGCCAGCTCACTCGTAGGCGGAGGGACCTTTGGAAACACCATATATTTT. This chain links TRBV18 with TRBJ1-3, with a weak D call TRBD1 (5 bases). Per the germline V gene, CDR1 is KGHSH and CDR2 is LQKENI. The CDR3 contains 17 residues. Trimming left V 4 bases short and J 3 bases short, with 19 bases between.